This TCR beta chain was retrieved from a study of vaccination and CD4 T cells after COVID-19 (dated by TCRdb to the early 2020s). Turning to the overall study: Convalescent patients had a positive SARS-CoV-2 result on nasal swab PCR, and of these patients, several had mild disease and one had severe disease. The convalescent cohort comprised six males and four females, including two Hispanic individuals, seven Caucasians, two Asians and one multiracial person. Each participant got two doses of either the Pfizer-BioNTech BNT162b2 vaccine (n=8) or the Moderna mRNA-1273 vaccine (n=2). Post-COVID blood samples from convalescent patients were collected a median of roughly 100 days after diagnosis, with a range of roughly 30 to 161 days. Post-vaccine blood samples were collected a median of about 72 days after the second vaccine dose, ranging from roughly 12 to 241 days. Culture stimuli were overlapping spike peptide pools from SARS-CoV-2 and from the common cold coronaviruses HCoV-NL63, HCoV-OC43 and HCoV-229E. Control cultures used a CEFX viral epitope pool as positive control, an HIV-1 Nef peptide pool as negative control, or no peptide. In under 13 COVID-19 convalescent patients and a few infection-naive healthy vaccine recipients, researchers compared the spike-specific CD4+ TCR repertoire from before mRNA vaccination with the repertoire from after. Broad study findings and their caveats: Only a relatively small number of convalescent patients were included in the study, and early timepoints following natural infection were not analyzed. In convalescent patients, nearly all vaccine-specific clones (304 of 307) were found to be mono-reactive for SARS-CoV-2 spike rather than cross-reactive with common cold coronaviruses. In convalescent patients, a median roughly 85% of post-vaccine SARS-CoV-2-reactive clones were detected only after vaccination, and vaccine-specific priming was suggested by this finding. An increase in the median number of SARS-CoV-2-reactive clonotypes from more than 20 after infection to 38 after vaccination was observed, but the change was not found to be significant.

V is reduced by 4 bases and J by 7 bases, leaving a spacing of 13 bases between them. CDR1 is given as SGHTA and CDR2 as FQGTGA, both from the germline V gene. The CDR3 measures 13 amino acids from cysteine to phenylalanine. The retained sequence is limited to the CDR3, 39 bases, with the frame set at the first base. The intended sense of this specimen's treatment or condition label: roughly 10-day PBMC culture with coronavirus spike peptide pools or control peptides (ViraFEST assay). The ViraFEST assay, used in the study, expanded antigen-specific T cells with peptide pools and then identified the expanded clonotypes through TCR sequencing. The convalescent patients' positive SARS-CoV-2 PCR tests fell between March and December 2020, which was before the Alpha, Beta and Delta variants emerged in the United States. Each well held about 1.8 million PBMCs cultured with approximately 10 ug/ml peptide pools in IMDM containing around 5.5% human AB serum and roughly 9 IU/ml IL-2. Half of the culture medium was replaced with fresh IL-2-containing medium on days 3 and 7. After 10 days of culture, CD4+ T cells were isolated by negative selection with the EasySep CD4+ T cell isolation kit. PBMCs were separated from whole blood using Ficoll-Paque Plus gradient centrifugation and then either used fresh or cryopreserved at -140C. In general, triplicate wells were set up for every culture condition.

Receptor amplification or capture employed PCR. TCR sequencing of DNA from cultured CD4+ T cells used the Oncomine TCR Beta short-read assay at the Johns Hopkins FTIC core. The QIAamp micro DNA kit was used to extract genomic DNA from the cultured CD4+ T cells. Oncomine TCR Beta libraries from cultured CD4+ T cells were pooled with unique dual indexes and sequenced on an Illumina iSeq 100. In the paper's pipeline: Non-productive sequences were removed, and CDR3s that did not start with C, did not end with F or W, or were shorter than 7 amino acids were discarded. The MANAFEST web application identified antigen-specific clonotypes by comparing peptide-stimulated wells against reference wells and other culture wells. An FDR below 0.05, an odds ratio above 5, and a productive frequency above 0.1% in at least two of three replicate wells were required for clones to be considered positive. Clonotypes that were significantly expanded in both SARS-CoV-2 spike wells and at least one common cold coronavirus spike condition were defined as cross-reactive. Levenshtein distances (stringdist) and unrooted phylogenetic trees (ape) in R version 3.6.1 were used to assess CDR3 homology. Starting from the raw public reads, TCRdb applied fastp trimming at Q25, assembled clones with MiXCR and retained in-frame beta chains. Entries that share a CDR3 protein sequence are merged under the most common genes and DNA. The V and J calls, along with clone size, are taken from TCRdb and not from the paper's own processing. Recorded for this sample are around 20,000 distinct CDR3 sequences; approximately 40% of them occurred a single time. 7% to 9.5% of the sample is held by the ten biggest clonotypes.

A few counts support this clonotype. The antigen this receptor binds is unknown. There are no base qualities to consult, and no much larger clone falls within one base. The receptor chain draws on TRBV7-3 and TRBJ1-2; there is no confident call for the D gene. The source material was CD4+ T cells from blood, cultured in vitro, sampled after SARS-CoV-2 vaccination. This TCR came from a human donor who had recovered from COVID-19. The base sequence is TGTGCCAGCAGCTCCGGACCCAATGGTGGCTACACCTTC. It is translated as CASSSGPNGGYTF.